The 20 T cell receptor beta chains reported below all come from one sample, sequenced in a study of CD8 T cells in Susac syndrome. The RNA input was about 0.5 to 1 ug, and it was reverse transcribed with random hexamers. In TCRdb, the immunoSEQ multiplex PCR reads were re-called with MiXCR into one record per CDR3 protein. The sample holds under 55,000 distinct CDR3 sequences, 93% seen once. The sample was CD8+ T cells from PBMCs. All receptors come from a human donor with multiple sclerosis.

The chain employs TRBV7-9 and TRBJ2-2; maybe TRBD1 (6 bases). The germline V and J ends were trimmed by 3 bases and 1 base, with 9 bases remaining between them. Germline assignment: CDR1 SEHNR and CDR2 FQNEAQ (reference sequence). This CDR3 comprises 15 residues. The CDR3 sequence: CASSFTGMNTGELFF. The CDR3 DNA reads as TGTGCCAGCAGCTTTACAGGGATGAACACCGGGGAGCTGTTTTTT.

The chain uses TRBV7-9 and TRBJ2-7, with 8 nucleotides matching TRBD2. The germline CDR1 and CDR2 sequences are SEHNR and FQNEAQ (reference sequence). V was clipped by 5 bases and J by 7 bases; unmatched bases: 13. The CDR3 has 15 amino acids. The CDR3 is CASSPLTGGPREQYF. CDR3 in DNA: TGTGCCAGCAGCCCCCTAACGGGGGGGCCGCGAGAGCAGTACTTC.

The J gene is TRBJ1-2, the V gene TRBV19; 12 bases line up with TRBD1. Germline loops: CDR1 LNHDA, CDR2 SQIVND (reference sequence). V gave up 1 base and J gave up 7 bases; unmatched junction bases: 10. The CDR3 sequence is 17 residues long. The chain's CDR3 is CASSIGMGTGGLSGYTF. CDR3 nucleotides: TGTGCCAGTAGTATAGGAATGGGGACAGGGGGCTTAAGTGGCTACACCTTC.

The chain couples TRBV4-3 to TRBJ2-2, with a possible D match to TRBD2 (5 bases). Germline V gives CDR1 LGHNA, CDR2 YSLEER. V was cut by 0 bases and J by 6 bases, with 11 bases left in between. The CDR3 extends over 15 amino acids. The DNA of the CDR3 is TGCGCCAGCAGCCAAGATGAGGGAGACTCCGGGGAGCTGTTTTTT. Protein sequence: CASSQDEGDSGELFF.

The gene calls are TRBV4-1 and TRBJ1-1; 8 bases line up with TRBD1. The CDR3 totals 14 residues. V lost 3 bases to trimming and J lost 4 bases; unmatched junction nucleotides: 4. Germline V gives CDR1 MGHRA, CDR2 YSYEKL. The CDR3 nucleotides are TGCGCCAGCAGCCAGACAGGGGTGGTCACTGAAGCTTTCTTT. It yields the protein CASSQTGVVTEAFF.

This clonotype was detected once. The rearrangement links TRBV4-3 to TRBJ1-2; D is unresolved. Germline loops: CDR1 LGHNA, CDR2 YSLEER. The CDR3 contains 14 residues. The ends were cut back, 0 bases at V and 2 bases at J, with 7 bases in the middle. The CDR3 bases are TGCGCCAGCAGCCAAGATTACAACAACTATGGCTACACCTTC. Amino acid sequence: CASSQDYNNYGYTF.

As DNA, the CDR3 is TGTGCCAGCAGTTACCGAATCGGAGATAGCAATCAGCCCCAGCATTTT. Encoded protein: CASSYRIGDSNQPQHF. J is TRBJ1-5 and V is TRBV6-5; D is uncertain. Germline assignment: CDR1 MNHEY and CDR2 SVGAGI. The CDR3 spans 16 residues. Trimming took off 2 bases at V and 0 bases at J, with 11 bases between the two ends.

J is TRBJ2-1 and V is TRBV6-6; D unclear. Trimming shortened V by 2 bases and J by 9 bases, and 11 bases separated the two germline ends. This CDR3 is 13 amino acids long. CDR1 and CDR2 (germline): MNHNY, SVGAGI (reference sequence). CDR3 bases: TGTGCCAGCAGTTACAACACTGTCTTTGAGCAGTTCTTC. Translated: CASSYNTVFEQFF.

The chain carries TRBV7-6 and TRBJ2-2; 9 bases are shared with TRBD2. Germline V CDR1 and CDR2: SGHVS, FNYEAQ. Trimming took 5 bases from V and 0 from J; bases not matched to a gene: 4. The CDR3 covers 16 residues. The CDR3 DNA reads as TGTGCCAGCAGCCCCGGGACTAGCCCGAACACCGGGGAGCTGTTTTTT. The encoded protein is CASSPGTSPNTGELFF.

The CDR3: CASSYVRGATEAFF. The CDR3 DNA reads TGTGCCAGCAGTTACGTCAGGGGGGCCACTGAAGCTTTCTTT. The chain combines TRBV6-6 with TRBJ1-1; 7 positions agree with TRBD1. J gave up 4 bases and V 2 bases, and 4 bases lay outside the gene matches. Per the germline V gene, CDR1 is MNHNY and CDR2 is SVGAGI (reference sequence). The CDR3 runs 14 residues.

V usage is TRBV4-3 and J usage is TRBJ2-7; D might be TRBD1 (6 bases). Germline CDR1 reads LGHNA; CDR2 reads YSLEER. Trimming left V 0 bases short and J 6 bases short, with 15 bases between. CDR3 length equals 15 residues. The CDR3 loop is CASSQDRGHLSEQYF. The CDR3 nucleotides are TGCGCCAGCAGCCAAGATAGGGGACACCTTAGCGAGCAGTACTTC.

The CDR3 loop reads CASSYSTGGYEQYF. The CDR3 DNA follows: TGTGCCAGCAGTTACTCGACAGGGGGCTACGAGCAGTACTTC. The rearrangement joins TRBV6-2 or TRBV6-3 to TRBJ2-7, with 9 bases fitting TRBD1. With V trimmed by 0 bases and J by 3 bases, 0 bases remained unmatched. The CDR3 is made up of 14 amino acids. CDR1 is MNHEY and CDR2 is SVGEGT in the germline V gene.

The chain joins TRBV24-1 to TRBJ2-5; 7 bases fit TRBD1. Germline CDR1 and CDR2: KGHDR and SFDVKD. The CDR3 is made up of 12 amino acids. V was pared by 10 bases and J by 3 bases, with 4 bases of the junction left unmatched. CDR3 coding DNA: TGTGCCACGAGGGACAGCGAAGAGACCCAGTACTTC. Its translation is CATRDSEETQYF.

This chain links TRBV6-4 with TRBJ2-3; D not certain. This CDR3 spans 13 amino acids. V lost 2 bases and J lost 2, with 5 bases in between. CDR1 and CDR2 from the germline V gene are MRHNA and SNTAGT. The chain's CDR3 is CASSDRATDTQYF. The CDR3 region has the DNA TGTGCCAGCAGTGACAGGGCCACAGATACGCAGTATTTT.

The rearrangement links TRBV2 to TRBJ1-5; D unresolved. CDR3 size: 15 residues. Germline values: CDR1 SNHLY, CDR2 FYNNEI. V lost 3 bases to trimming and J lost 4 bases, with 13 bases between them. The CDR3 DNA reads as TGTGCCAGCAGTGATTTTCCAGGCTCTAATCAGCCCCAGCATTTT. As protein: CASSDFPGSNQPQHF.

The table lists this clonotype with a count of one. The rearrangement joins TRBV6-2 or TRBV6-3 to TRBJ2-1; TRBD2 agrees at 9 bases. Germline trimming cut 1 base from V and 9 bases from J; bases unmatched to any gene: 4. This CDR3 contains 14 residues. CDR1 and CDR2 (germline): MNHEY, SVGEGT. This chain's CDR3 is CASSYLGLAGEQFF. In DNA form, the CDR3 reads TGTGCCAGCAGTTACTTGGGACTAGCTGGTGAGCAGTTCTTC.

The chain links TRBV28 to TRBJ2-7, with D maybe TRBD2 (5 bases). Trimming removed 3 bases at V and 1 base at J, with 10 bases between. The V gene's germline CDR1 is MDHEN and CDR2 SYDVKM. The CDR3 is made up of 14 amino acids. The CDR3, as DNA: TGTGCCAGCAGTTTCGGGAATCCTTCCTACGAGCAGTACTTC. Encoded protein: CASSFGNPSYEQYF.

This sequence joins TRBV12-3 or TRBV12-4 and TRBJ2-1; 8 bases agree with TRBD2. The CDR3 runs to 14 residues. Trimming at V came to 7 bases and at J to 6 bases, leaving 8 bases not matched to a gene. CDR3: CASTLGTRGNEQFF. The CDR3 DNA reads as TGTGCCAGCACCCTCGGGACTAGGGGCAATGAGCAGTTCTTC.

The chain is built from TRBV7-8 and TRBJ1-2; tentatively, D is TRBD1 (5 bases). Germline CDR1 and CDR2: SGHVS and FQNEAQ. The CDR3 length is 13 residues. With 8 bases removed from V and 4 bases from J, the gap between germline ends came to 14 bases. The CDR3 nucleotides are TGTGCCAGCTCGGGGCCCACGCTCTATGGCTACACCTTC. It encodes CASSGPTLYGYTF.

V and J are TRBV3-1 and TRBJ2-3; 7 nucleotides align to TRBD2. V dropped 0 bases and J dropped 0; count of bases not matched to a gene: 9. Germline CDR1 and CDR2: LGHDT and YNNKEL (reference sequence). There are 18 residues in the CDR3. CDR3 sequence (DNA): TGTGCCAGCAGCCAAGAGTGGCCTACTAGCGAAAGCACAGATACGCAGTATTTT. Translating gives CASSQEWPTSESTDTQYF.